Below are 28 T cell receptor beta chains sequenced from a single sample in a study of T cells in Graves' hyperthyroidism and ophthalmopathy. RNA transcripts were the template for amplifying TCR beta CDR3 regions. The HTBI primer set was used in a first-round RT-PCR of the TCR CDR3. TCRdb analysed the multiplex PCR reads with MiXCR anew, one entry per CDR3 protein. This sample has about 270,000 distinct CDR3 sequences; roughly 15% occur once, and the top ten carry 30% to 35%. Specimen: blood. The receptors were gathered from a woman aged 45-65 years with Graves' hyperthyroidism that later progressed to Graves' ophthalmopathy.

The gene calls are TRBV19 and TRBJ2-7; D could derive from TRBD1 or TRBD2 (5 bases each). CDR3 length equals 17 residues. Trimming removed 1 base from V and 1 base from J, with 17 bases in between. Germline assignment: CDR1 LNHDA and CDR2 SQIVND (reference sequence). The CDR3 sequence: CASSIVLSGTVSYEQYF. DNA of the CDR3: TGTGCCAGTAGTATAGTCCTCTCCGGGACGGTTTCCTACGAGCAGTACTTC.

The CDR3 region is CASSRRGDLYNEQFF. In nucleotides, the CDR3 is TGTGCCAGCAGCCGACGGGGGGATCTTTACAATGAGCAGTTCTTC. V gene TRBV14 combines with J gene TRBJ2-1, with 7 bases fitting TRBD2. This CDR3 region has 15 residues. Trimming cost V 4 bases and J 4 bases; bases outside gene matches: 7. The germline CDR1 and CDR2 sequences are SGHDN and FVKESK.

This clonotype came up many times. The CDR3 loop reads CSGRPGGGNYGYTF. The CDR3 DNA sequence: TGCAGTGGTAGGCCAGGGGGCGGAAACTATGGCTACACCTTC. The chain has TRBV20-1 and TRBJ1-2; TRBD1 aligns across 8 bases. This CDR3 spans 14 amino acids. CDR1 is DFQATT, CDR2 SNEGSKA, per germline (reference sequence). Unmatched junction bases numbered 9, after V lost 7 bases and J lost 2 bases.

This clonotype was found many times. This chain uses TRBV14 with TRBJ1-2; D is uncertain. The CDR3 has 13 residues. Germline values: CDR1 SGHDN, CDR2 FVKESK. V lost 8 bases to trimming and J lost 4 bases, with 14 bases between them. The CDR3 sequence is CASSQGRGYGYTF. As DNA, the CDR3 is TGTGCCAGCTCACAAGGGCGCGGCTATGGCTACACCTTC.

The chain combines TRBV7-6 with TRBJ1-5; D is unclear. V lost 0 bases to trimming and J lost 7 bases, with 10 bases between them. Per the germline V gene, CDR1 is SGHVS and CDR2 is FNYEAQ. CDR3 length: 14 residues. The CDR3 nucleotides are TGTGCCAGCAGCTTAGCCTTGCATGAACAGCCCCAGCATTTT. Its protein is CASSLALHEQPQHF.

Ten or more counts support this clonotype. The rearrangement joins TRBV30 to TRBJ1-2, with D tentatively TRBD1 (6 bases). The V end was cut by 4 bases, the J end by 8 bases, with 14 bases between. The CDR3 is 12 residues long. CDR1 is GTSNPN, CDR2 SVGIG, per germline (reference sequence). CDR3 amino acids: CAWTGGRSGYTF. DNA of the CDR3: TGTGCCTGGACGGGGGGCCGATCGGGCTACACCTTC.

J is TRBJ2-2 and V is TRBV5-1, with 7 bases aligning to TRBD2. The CDR3 runs 18 residues. Per germline, CDR1 SGHRS and CDR2 YFSETQ. V gave up 3 bases and J gave up 5 bases; unmatched junction bases: 16. The CDR3, as DNA: TGCGCCAGCAGCTCCATGCACCAGCGGGGCTTCCGAACCGGGGAGCTGTTTTTT. It is translated as CASSSMHQRGFRTGELFF.

This clonotype was counted ten times or more. V and J are TRBV28 and TRBJ1-1; D is undetermined. The CDR3 contains 10 residues. V was trimmed by 3 bases and J by 4 bases, leaving 0 bases between them. Germline V gene sequence: CDR1 MDHEN, CDR2 SYDVKM. The CDR3 here is CASSFTEAFF. As DNA, the CDR3 is TGTGCCAGCAGTTTCACTGAAGCTTTCTTT.

This clonotype turned up a few times. V gene TRBV29-1 combines with J gene TRBJ2-1; D gene ambiguous. V was clipped by 4 bases and J by 4 bases, with 8 bases between them. Germline V CDR1 and CDR2: SQVTM, ANQGSEA. CDR3 length equals 12 residues. The CDR3 DNA reads as TGCAGCGTTGCGTCCGGGTACAATGAGCAGTTCTTC. Encoded protein: CSVASGYNEQFF.

Remarks on this clonotype: One base away lies a much larger clone, so this may be a sequencing read error. The CDR3 reads CASSPRGDRSNHGYTF. Written as DNA, the CDR3 is TGTGCCAGCAGCCCCCGGGGGGACAGATCCAACCATGGCTACACCTTC. This sequence joins TRBV9 and TRBJ1-2, with 7 positions matching TRBD1. This CDR3 contains 16 residues. Germline assignment: CDR1 SGDLS and CDR2 YYNGEE. V lost 4 bases to trimming and J lost 6 bases; unmatched junction nucleotides: 15.

In its sample, this clonotype was seen many times. The V call is TRBV6-1, the J call TRBJ2-7; TRBD1 aligns across 8 bases. Germline V gene data show CDR1 as MNHNS and CDR2 as SASEGT. The CDR3 extends over 18 amino acids. V lost 6 bases and J lost 3; bases outside the gene matches: 19. CDR3: CASRERDRTRSGLYEQYF. CDR3 nucleotide sequence: TGTGCCAGCAGAGAAAGGGACAGGACCCGTTCTGGGCTCTACGAGCAGTACTTC.

The rearrangement joins TRBV14 to TRBJ1-1; maybe TRBD1 (5 bases). The germline gives CDR1 SGHDN, CDR2 FVKESK. The CDR3 has 13 residues. V lost 4 bases and J lost 8, with 14 bases in between. CDR3 in DNA: TGTGCCAGCAGCCCGGGACTTTTGTTAGAAGCTTTCTTT. Its translation: CASSPGLLLEAFF.

The V gene is TRBV9, the J gene TRBJ1-1, with D tentatively TRBD1 (6 bases). V dropped 0 bases and J dropped 7 bases, with 10 bases sitting between them. This CDR3 comprises 13 residues. CDR1 is SGDLS, CDR2 YYNGEE, per germline. The CDR3 spells CASSVVGGYEAFF. CDR3 nucleotides: TGTGCCAGCAGCGTAGTTGGGGGCTATGAAGCTTTCTTT.

The chain has TRBV19 and TRBJ2-5; no clear D gene. The CDR3 is 14 amino acids. Deletions cut 4 bases from V and 1 base from J, with 10 bases between. CDR1 LNHDA and CDR2 SQIVND come from the germline V gene (reference sequence). CDR3 protein: CASSSMGIQETQYF. As DNA, the CDR3 is TGTGCCAGTAGTAGTATGGGGATCCAAGAGACCCAGTACTTC.

This clonotype was seen a handful of times. A single base separates this from a much larger clone, so it may be a read error. This chain joins TRBV3-1 and TRBJ1-4; D gene uncertain. The CDR3 loop spans 17 amino acids. V was trimmed by 4 bases and J by 1 base, leaving 16 bases between them. CDR1 and CDR2 (germline): LGHDT, YNNKEL (reference sequence). The chain's CDR3 is CASSLGLMAGTNEKLFF. CDR3 nucleotides: TGTGCCAGCAGCCTAGGACTCATGGCGGGAACTAATGAAAAACTGTTTTTT.

This clonotype has at least ten counts. V gene TRBV29-1 combines with J gene TRBJ1-1; D is undetermined. Germline V gene sequence: CDR1 SQVTM, CDR2 ANQGSEA. CDR3 size: 9 residues. The ends were cut back, 7 bases at V and 7 bases at J, with 7 bases in the middle. The CDR3, as DNA: TGCAGCGCCTCAGATGAAGCTTTCTTT. Amino acid sequence: CSASDEAFF. The whole variable domain, filled in from reference TRBV29-1 and TRBJ1-1, reads SAVISQKPSRDICQRGTSLTIQCQVDSQVTMMFWYRQQPGQSLTLIATANQGSEATYESGFVIDKFPISRPNLTFSTLTVSNMSPEDSSIYLCSASDEAFFGQGTRLTVV.

The chain recombines TRBV9 with TRBJ2-7; D ambiguous. Trimming took off 2 bases at V and 2 bases at J, with 8 bases between the two ends. The CDR3 runs to 13 residues. Looked up from germline, CDR1 is SGDLS and CDR2 is YYNGEE. CDR3 amino acids: CASSVQDPYEQYF. In nucleotides, the CDR3 is TGTGCCAGCAGCGTTCAGGACCCCTACGAGCAGTACTTC.

About this clonotype itself: The final CDR3 position lacks the conserved phenylalanine or tryptophan, pointing to a likely read error. This chain uses TRBV28 with TRBJ2-7, with a possible D match to TRBD1 (5 bases). Germline loops: CDR1 MDHEN, CDR2 SYDVKM. The CDR3 sequence is 14 residues long. The CDR3 sequence is CACRNADSTYEQYL. CDR3 bases: TGTGCCTGCAGGAACGCAGACAGCACCTACGAGCAGTACCTC.

This clonotype has a count of ten or more. The chain carries TRBV7-8 and TRBJ2-6; D remains unclear. CDR1 SGHVS and CDR2 FQNEAQ come from the germline V gene. Trimming removed 3 bases from V and 2 bases from J, with 5 bases in between. The CDR3 has 14 amino acids. CDR3: CASSLRTGANVLTF. CDR3 DNA: TGTGCCAGCAGCTTGAGGACTGGGGCCAACGTCCTGACTTTC.

The chain joins TRBV5-6 to TRBJ1-4, with TRBD1 matching over 9 bases. CDR1 SGHDT and CDR2 YYEEEE come from the germline V gene. The CDR3 sequence is 18 residues long. J was trimmed by 0 bases and V by 2 bases; bases with no gene match: 8. CDR3 loop: CASSFRGQGYATNEKLFF. DNA of the CDR3: TGTGCCAGCAGCTTTCGTGGACAGGGGTATGCAACTAATGAAAAACTGTTTTTT.

Many counts were recorded for this clonotype. The CDR3 DNA follows: TGTGCCTACCAGGACGACTACTCCTACGAGCAGTACTTC. Translating gives CAYQDDYSYEQYF. The chain links TRBV10-3 to TRBJ2-7; possible D gene TRBD2, 5 bases. The CDR3 is 13 residues long. Trimming shortened V by 11 bases and J by 0 bases, and 14 bases separated the two germline ends. CDR1 and CDR2 (germline): ENHRY, SYGVKD.

The chain couples TRBV13 to TRBJ2-2, with D possibly being TRBD2 (6 bases). CDR1 and CDR2 (germline): PRHDT, FYEKMQ (reference sequence). The CDR3 sequence is 15 residues long. V lost 4 bases to trimming and J lost 1 base, with 10 bases between them. The CDR3 DNA is TGTGCCAGCAGCTCCCGGGACTGGAACACCGGGGAGCTGTTTTTT. It yields the protein CASSSRDWNTGELFF.

This clonotype was recorded many times. J is TRBJ1-6 and V is TRBV2, with 7 bases that match TRBD1. The V gene end was trimmed by 8 bases and the J gene end by 5 bases; junction bases not matched to a gene: 3. From germline, CDR1 is SNHLY and CDR2 FYNNEI. This CDR3 has 13 residues. The CDR3 nucleotides read TGTGCCAGCGGGACAGCCGATAATTCACCCCTCCACTTT. Amino acid sequence: CASGTADNSPLHF.

This clonotype showed up many times. V usage is TRBV6-1 and J usage is TRBJ1-2; no clear D gene. This CDR3 has 12 residues. The germline V gene has CDR1 MNHNS and CDR2 SASEGT. V lost 2 bases and J 8 bases, leaving 9 bases between the germline ends. The CDR3 DNA reads TGTGCCAGCAGTGAATTCCTCCGGGGCTACACCTTC. It encodes CASSEFLRGYTF.

This clonotype was seen ten or more times. The chain is built from TRBV5-1 and TRBJ1-2; 7 bases align to TRBD1. Losses at the gene ends were 4 bases for V and 7 bases for J; bases not matched to a gene: 10. The CDR3 consists of 14 residues. Germline CDR1 reads SGHRS; CDR2 reads YFSETQ. The CDR3 region has the DNA TGCGCCAGCAGCGAGAGAGGGGGCGCGGTTGGCTACACCTTC. It yields the protein CASSERGGAVGYTF.

The table lists this clonotype with many counts. V usage is TRBV18 and J usage is TRBJ2-7, with TRBD1 identical over 7 bases. The length of the CDR3 is 14 residues. The V segment lost 3 bases and the J segment 9 bases; nucleotides outside the gene matches: 11. Germline V gene sequence: CDR1 KGHSH, CDR2 LQKENI. This CDR3 is CASSPPATGLRQYF. CDR3 in DNA: TGTGCCAGCTCACCCCCTGCGACAGGGCTAAGGCAGTACTTC. Based on the CDR3 plus reference TRBV18 and TRBJ2-7, the full variable domain is NAGVMQNPRHLVRRRGQEARLRCSPMKGHSHVYWYRQLPEEGLKFMVYLQKENIIDESGMPKERFSAEFPKEGPSILRIQQVVRGDSAAYFCASSPPATGLRQYFGPGTRLTVT.

In this sample, this clonotype turned up many times. The J gene is TRBJ2-7, the V gene TRBV3-1; D gene ambiguous. CDR1 is LGHDT, CDR2 YNNKEL, per germline (reference sequence). This CDR3 has 13 residues. Trimming took off 1 base at V and 6 bases at J, with 10 bases between the two ends. DNA for the CDR3: TGTGCCAGCAGCCAAGCGGAGCAAACCGAGCAGTACTTC. Residues: CASSQAEQTEQYF.

This clonotype was seen at least ten times. The gene calls are TRBV20-1 and TRBJ2-1, with TRBD2 matching 12 bases. The CDR3 is 18 residues long. J was trimmed by 1 base and V by 3 bases; bases with no gene match: 10. The V gene's germline CDR1 is DFQATT and CDR2 SNEGSKA (reference sequence). The CDR3 reads CSASGLAGGPGSYNEQFF. Here the CDR3 DNA reads TGCAGTGCTAGCGGCCTAGCGGGAGGGCCGGGGTCCTACAATGAGCAGTTCTTC.